The sequence of this TCR beta chain was determined in a study of beta chain features in type 1 diabetes. General study results and limits: Shortening that was moderate but significant affected the TCRB CDR3s of Type 1 diabetes patients in all four CD4+ subsets.

Expressed TCRB transcripts were sequenced because the isolated RNA had all been reverse transcribed beforehand. Data came from immunoSEQ multiplex PCR; TCRdb stores just in-frame clones and leaves some out. The data hold fewer than 250,000 clones, with over 9.5% observed a single time. V was cut by 2 bases and J by 5 bases, with 18 bases left in between. This CDR3 is 16 amino acids long. Germline V gives CDR1 LNHNV, CDR2 YYDKDF (reference sequence). This clone showed up just a few times. What it binds is not known. Sequences were obtained from naive CD4+ T cells from blood. The receptor comes from a woman between 18 and 29 years old in good health. The chain combines TRBV15 with TRBJ2-5; D remains ambiguous. The CDR3 DNA follows: TGTGCCACCAGCAGAACTGTGCTAATCCCCACGGAGACCCAGTACTTC. This sequence encodes CATSRTVLIPTETQYF.